These 29 T cell receptor beta chains originate from one sample sequenced in a study of blood T cells in healthy people across ages. It was with a sample-barcoded 5' primer and a J-beta primer mix that a second PCR of roughly 6 to 11 cycles was run. From the 5' RACE reads, TCRdb called clonotypes with MiXCR, one entry per CDR3 protein. This table has 1.6 million or so distinct CDR3 sequences, approximately 32% appearing once. Sequencing used blood. These receptors were taken from a woman aged 25 to 39 in good health.

This clonotype came up a few times. The genes are TRBV5-4 and TRBJ2-1; no definite D call. Trimming stripped 0 bases from V and 10 bases from J, with 5 bases between. The CDR3 loop spans 11 amino acids. The germline V gene has CDR1 SGHNT and CDR2 YYREEE (reference sequence). This CDR3 reads CASSLDQEQFF. The CDR3 coding sequence is TGTGCCAGCAGCTTGGATCAGGAGCAGTTCTTC.

The genes are TRBV11-2 and TRBJ2-3; 9 nucleotides line up with TRBD1. Germline assignment: CDR1 SGHAT and CDR2 FQNNGV. The length of the CDR3 is 17 residues. V lost 4 bases, J lost 0 bases, and 8 bases stayed unmatched. CDR3 DNA: TGTGCCAGCAGCTCAGGACAGGGGACTTCTAGCACAGATACGCAGTATTTT. Its translation: CASSSGQGTSSTDTQYF.

This clonotype showed up just a few times. CDR3 amino acids: CASSSISKGTVKQETQYF. CDR3 sequence (DNA): TGTGCCAGCAGCTCAATCTCCAAGGGAACGGTTAAACAAGAGACTCAGTACTTC. The chain links TRBV21-1 to TRBJ2-5. TRBV21-1 is a documented pseudogene. The CDR3 contains 18 residues.

This clonotype was found a few times. The chain combines TRBV27 with TRBJ2-3, with 7 bases that match TRBD1. The CDR3 consists of 15 residues. CDR1 is MNHEY and CDR2 is SMNVEV in the germline V gene (reference sequence). After removal of 7 bases from V and 8 bases from J, the junction contained 15 bases not matched to a gene. CDR3 coding DNA: TGTGCCAGCACCGCCACAGGGGCGGGTCCGGGTACGCAGTATTTT. Amino acid sequence: CASTATGAGPGTQYF.

This clonotype was counted only a few times. The chain is built from TRBV4-1 and TRBJ1-1; D unclear. The CDR3 contains 18 residues. The V end was cut by 6 bases, the J end by 1 base, with 24 bases between. CDR1 MGHRA and CDR2 YSYEKL come from the germline V gene. CDR3: CASRPTPLSPSKNTEAFF. As DNA, the CDR3 is TGCGCCAGCAGGCCGACCCCACTCAGCCCCTCTAAGAACACTGAAGCTTTCTTT.

This clonotype was seen only a few times. V is TRBV7-2 and J is TRBJ2-3, with D unclear. The germline V gene encodes CDR1 SGHTA and CDR2 FQGNSA. Trimming removed 3 bases at V and 10 bases at J, with 11 bases between. The CDR3 is made up of 12 amino acids. CDR3 sequence reads: CASSFDFGAQYF. The CDR3 nucleotides are TGTGCCAGCAGCTTTGATTTTGGTGCGCAGTATTTT.

The chain recombines TRBV28 with TRBJ1-1, with 9 bases lining up with TRBD1. V gave up 5 bases and J gave up 1 base; unmatched junction bases: 5. The germline V gene encodes CDR1 MDHEN and CDR2 SYDVKM. The CDR3 runs to 15 residues. The CDR3 protein is CASSRDREGNTEAFF. The CDR3 DNA is TGTGCCAGCAGTCGGGACAGGGAGGGGAACACTGAAGCTTTCTTT.

This clonotype was picked up a small number of times. Since a much larger clone is just one base distant, this may be a read error. The chain is built from TRBV20-1 and TRBJ2-7, with D possibly TRBD1 on 6 matching bases. Germline CDR1 DFQATT, CDR2 SNEGSKA (reference sequence). The CDR3 loop spans 15 amino acids. In DNA, the CDR3 is TGCAGTACTAGAGTCGCGAGGGGGTCGCGGAACGAGCAGTACTTC. This codes for CSTRVARGSRNEQYF.

This clonotype was recorded at least ten times. The chain is built from TRBV4-1 and TRBJ1-5, with 7 bases that match TRBD1. Per germline, CDR1 MGHRA and CDR2 YSYEKL. There are 15 residues in the CDR3. J lost 3 bases, V lost 1 base, and 3 bases had no gene match. CDR3 in amino acids: CASSQGRGTNQPQHF. In nucleotides, the CDR3 is TGCGCCAGCAGCCAAGGCAGGGGGACCAATCAGCCCCAGCATTTT.

The chain links TRBV20-1 to TRBJ1-2; TRBD1 might be the D (5 bases). Trimming removed 7 bases at V and 5 bases at J, with 14 bases between. Germline loops: CDR1 DFQATT, CDR2 SNEGSKA (reference sequence). This CDR3 comprises 12 residues. The CDR3 sequence is CSVNRDVYGYTF. DNA of the CDR3: TGCAGTGTAAACCGGGACGTGTATGGCTACACCTTC.

A remark on this clonotype: This sequence may be a read error, since a much larger clone differs from it by one base. The chain has TRBV12-3 or TRBV12-4 and TRBJ2-1; the D gene could be TRBD1 or TRBD2 (6 bases each). V lost 7 bases to trimming and J lost 12 bases, with 16 bases between them. The CDR3 sequence is 12 residues long. In nucleotides, the CDR3 is TGTGCCAGCATCGTAAGAGGGGGGACGCAGTTCTTC. Its translation is CASIVRGGTQFF.

The V gene is TRBV5-1, the J gene TRBJ2-6; weak D call: TRBD1 (5 bases). CDR3 length: 17 amino acids. V was shortened by 0 bases and J by 0 bases, with 10 bases between the two germline ends. Germline V gene data show CDR1 as SGHRS and CDR2 as YFSETQ. The CDR3 spells CASSLAPGISGANVLTF. The CDR3 DNA is TGCGCCAGCAGCTTGGCGCCAGGGATCTCTGGGGCCAACGTCCTGACTTTC.

The CDR3 nucleotides read TGTGCCAGCAGTCAGGGACAGCCAAACTCCTATAATTCACCCCTCCACTTT. Protein: CASSQGQPNSYNSPLHF. The J gene is TRBJ1-6, the V gene TRBV6-1; 7 bases are a match to TRBD1. Germline assignment: CDR1 MNHNS and CDR2 SASEGT. The ends lost 5 bases at V and 0 bases at J; junction bases unmatched: 7. The CDR3 loop spans 17 amino acids.

Concerning this clonotype: It may be a read error: a sequence one base away is much more abundant. V usage is TRBV29-1 and J usage is TRBJ2-3, with 8 bases matching TRBD1. V dropped 7 bases and J dropped 0; count of bases not matched to a gene: 9. Germline V gives CDR1 SQVTM, CDR2 ANQGSEA. This CDR3 comprises 15 residues. CDR3 nucleotides: TGCAGCGGAGACCCAGGGGGCGCGAGCACAGATACGCAGTATTTT. Amino acid sequence: CSGDPGGASTDTQYF.

Remarks on this clonotype: The junction and the germline gene differ at one end; a read error may be behind it. J is TRBJ2-3 and V is TRBV12-3 or TRBV12-4; possibly TRBD2 for D (6 bases). This CDR3 region has 15 residues. For the CDR3, the DNA is TGTGCCAGCAGTACCGGGAGAGGGACGGCAGATATGCAGTATTTT. Protein: CASSTGRGTADMQYF.

The J gene is TRBJ2-3, the V gene TRBV2, with 7 bases aligning to TRBD2. V shed 6 bases and J 0 bases; nucleotides not matched to a gene: 12. The CDR3 has 17 residues. Germline CDR1 is SNHLY and CDR2 is FYNNEI. The CDR3 DNA reads TGTGCCAGCAGGAAAGGGACGAGCGGGGCTAGCACAGATACGCAGTATTTT. This encodes CASRKGTSGASTDTQYF.

This chain links TRBV2 with TRBJ1-5; perhaps TRBD1 as D (5 bases). Germline lookup yields CDR1 SNHLY and CDR2 FYNNEI. The CDR3 length is 16 residues. V shed 4 bases and J shed 1 base, with 14 bases lying between them. CDR3: CASSVSRAGSNQPQHF. CDR3 sequence (DNA): TGTGCCAGCAGTGTCAGTAGGGCAGGGAGCAATCAGCCCCAGCATTTT.

J is TRBJ2-5 and V is TRBV19; 7 bases align to TRBD2. Germline CDR1 is LNHDA and CDR2 is SQIVND (reference sequence). The V and J ends lost 8 bases and 7 bases, in that order; junction bases with no gene match: 25. This CDR3 spans 18 amino acids. CDR3 sequence reads: CASQATLAERPRSGTQYF. CDR3 nucleotide sequence: TGTGCCAGTCAAGCGACCCTAGCGGAGAGACCCAGATCCGGGACCCAGTACTTC.

V is TRBV4-2 and J is TRBJ2-4; 12 bases are shared with TRBD2. CDR1 is LGHNA and CDR2 is YNFKEQ in the germline V gene. J lost 9 bases, V lost 0 bases, and 12 bases had no gene match. The CDR3 is made up of 18 amino acids. CDR3 coding DNA: TGTGCCAGCAGCCAAGAGGGGACTAGCGGGCGTCGGGGTCGCATTCAGTACTTC. It specifies CASSQEGTSGRRGRIQYF.

This sequence joins TRBV11-3 and TRBJ2-7; possible D gene TRBD2, 5 bases. Germline CDR1 and CDR2: SGHNT and YENEEA. Trimming took 7 bases from V and 7 from J, leaving 14 bases between them. This CDR3 is built from 12 residues. CDR3 amino acids: CASNPTKEEQYF. CDR3 DNA: TGTGCCAGCAACCCGACTAAAGAGGAGCAGTACTTC.

The chain is built from TRBV20-1 and TRBJ1-1; a weak D match, TRBD1 (5 bases). The CDR3 is made up of 15 amino acids. Germline V CDR1 and CDR2: DFQATT, SNEGSKA (reference sequence). Trimming took 4 bases from V and 3 from J, leaving 18 bases between them. The CDR3 region has the DNA TGCAGTGCTACATTCACCGGGACCGCCGACACTGAAGCTTTCTTT. This codes for CSATFTGTADTEAFF.

The V call is TRBV6-2 or TRBV6-3, the J call TRBJ2-1, with 8 bases lining up with TRBD2. V gave up 6 bases and J gave up 5 bases; unmatched junction bases: 9. Germline assignment: CDR1 MNHEY and CDR2 SVGEGT. The CDR3 length is 15 residues. This CDR3 reads CASSDGGAGDNEQFF. DNA of the CDR3: TGTGCCAGCAGCGACGGGGGGGCAGGGGACAATGAGCAGTTCTTC.

This clonotype came up a few times. The chain employs TRBV27 and TRBJ2-5; 8 bases fit TRBD2. Germline CDR1 is MNHEY and CDR2 is SMNVEV (reference sequence). The length of the CDR3 is 16 residues. With V trimmed by 2 bases and J by 1 base, 6 bases remained unmatched. The CDR3 here is CASSLLAGPPQETQYF. The CDR3 region has the DNA TGTGCCAGCAGTTTACTAGCGGGTCCCCCCCAAGAGACCCAGTACTTC.

The chain joins TRBV3-1 to TRBJ2-1, with D possibly TRBD1 on 5 matching bases. This CDR3 has 13 residues. V lost 3 bases to trimming and J lost 9 bases, with 12 bases between them. CDR1 LGHDT and CDR2 YNNKEL come from the germline V gene (reference sequence). As DNA, the CDR3 is TGTGCCAGCAGCCAGGACCAGGGCTTTGAGCAGTTCTTC. Translated, it gives CASSQDQGFEQFF.

This chain links TRBV5-6 with TRBJ2-1; TRBD1 might be the D (6 bases). V lost 8 bases and J 10 bases, leaving 19 bases between the germline ends. Germline CDR1 is SGHDT and CDR2 is YYEEEE. This CDR3 is 13 amino acids long. The CDR3 reads CASSPTGMGEQFF. For the CDR3, the DNA is TGTGCCAGTTCACCGACAGGAATGGGCGAGCAGTTCTTC.

This clonotype turned up a few times. The chain uses TRBV5-1 and TRBJ2-1; D remains unclear. Germline lookup yields CDR1 SGHRS and CDR2 YFSETQ. The CDR3 spans 14 residues. Between the trimmed V and J ends, which lost 6 bases and 2 bases, there was a span of 12 bases. The chain's CDR3 is CASTTDLAYNEQFF. The CDR3 DNA reads as TGCGCCAGCACGACGGACCTGGCCTACAATGAGCAGTTCTTC.

The chain carries TRBV7-3 and TRBJ2-1; D call uncertain. Trimming stripped 3 bases from V and 8 bases from J, with 11 bases between. CDR1 SGHTA and CDR2 FQGTGA come from the germline V gene. This CDR3 region has 13 residues. CDR3 DNA sequence: TGTGCCAGCAGCTTTGGGGTGAAGGATGAGCAGTTCTTC. This gives the protein CASSFGVKDEQFF. Combining the CDR3 with reference TRBV7-3 and TRBJ2-1 gives the whole variable domain GAGVSQTPSNKVTEKGKYVELRCDPISGHTALYWYRQSLGQGPEFLIYFQGTGAADDSGLPNDRFFAVRPEGSVSTLKIQRTERGDSAVYLCASSFGVKDEQFFGPGTRLTVL.

The rearrangement uses TRBV27 and TRBJ1-2; a possible D gene is TRBD1 (6 bases). CDR3 length: 15 residues. Trimming removed 3 bases from V and 1 base from J, with 12 bases in between. The germline V gene encodes CDR1 MNHEY and CDR2 SMNVEV (reference sequence). The CDR3 here is CASSFIDRINYGYTF. CDR3 nucleotides: TGTGCCAGCAGTTTTATTGACAGGATTAACTATGGCTACACCTTC.

Note on this clonotype: Mismatch with germline at one junction end may stem from a read error. The gene calls are TRBV6-1 and TRBJ2-3, with 7 bases identical to TRBD1. The germline CDR1 and CDR2 sequences are MNHNS and SASEGT. This CDR3 comprises 12 residues. In DNA form, the CDR3 reads TGTGCCGGCAGGGGGAGCACAGATACGCAGTATTTT. It is translated as CAGRGSTDTQYF.